These 20 T cell receptor beta chains originate from one sample sequenced in a study of Ad26.COV2.S vaccination and SARS-CoV-2 variants. Treatment specified: some 20 received Ad26.COV2.S at low or high dose, single or two shots; several received placebo; per-sample allocation not given. The investigators took samples on day 63 after the first vaccine or placebo injection. Sequenced by immunoSEQ multiplex PCR; TCRdb stores in-frame clones only, minus some. The table has hundreds of thousands of clones, approximately 92% seen once; the top ten hold over 2%. The source material was peripheral blood, sampled in a trial of Ad26.COV2.S vaccine versus placebo. Receptors originate from a person aged 18-60 years who received the Ad26.COV2.S COVID-19 vaccine or a placebo.

This rearrangement joins TRBV5-1 to TRBJ2-1; tentative D call: TRBD1 (5 bases). V lost 3 bases and J 4 bases, leaving 11 bases between the germline ends. CDR1 SGHRS and CDR2 YFSETQ come from the germline V gene. The CDR3 length is 14 residues. In DNA, the CDR3 is TGCGCCAGCAGCTCTACCCCAGGGTACAATGAGCAGTTCTTC. Protein sequence: CASSSTPGYNEQFF.

The genes are TRBV7-2 and TRBJ2-1; D remains unclear. The CDR3 contains 14 residues. The ends were cut back, 3 bases at V and 10 bases at J, with 16 bases in the middle. The germline CDR1 and CDR2 sequences are SGHTA and FQGNSA. CDR3 bases: TGTGCCAGCAGCTTTGGTACGGGCCACCGGGAGCAGTTCTTC. It is translated as CASSFGTGHREQFF.

This clone occurred a few times. The chain links TRBV5-1 to TRBJ2-3; 13 bases align to TRBD2. CDR3 size: 17 residues. CDR1 and CDR2 (germline): SGHRS, YFSETQ. V lost 5 bases and J lost 7; bases outside the gene matches: 13. CDR3 sequence reads: CASSPYGLAGVGNTQYF. CDR3 sequence (DNA): TGCGCCAGCAGTCCTTATGGACTAGCGGGAGTAGGGAATACGCAGTATTTT.

The chain uses TRBV28 and TRBJ1-2; 7 positions match TRBD1. Trimming cost V 7 bases and J 4 bases; bases outside gene matches: 9. Germline assignment: CDR1 MDHEN and CDR2 SYDVKM. The CDR3 has 14 amino acids. The CDR3 nucleotides read TGTGCCAGCACACCTGGGACAGCACTCTATGGCTACACCTTC. Its protein is CASTPGTALYGYTF.

This chain connects TRBV7-2 to TRBJ1-1; no reliable D call. In germline, CDR1 is SGHTA, CDR2 FQGNSA. The V and J ends lost 7 bases and 3 bases respectively, with 18 bases between them. This CDR3 contains 15 residues. The CDR3 nucleotides read TGTGCCAGCACCCCCCCGGGGTTTCAGGACACTGAAGCTTTCTTT. This gives the protein CASTPPGFQDTEAFF.

The table lists this clone with a count of one. The chain carries TRBV9 and TRBJ2-1; 9 bases line up with TRBD2. The junction had 7 bases not matched to a gene; V was cut back by 0 bases and J by 3 bases. CDR1 and CDR2 from the germline V gene are SGDLS and YYNGEE. This CDR3 region has 17 residues. CDR3 coding DNA: TGTGCCAGCAGCGTAGATAGATGGCGGGGGGGCTACAATGAGCAGTTCTTC. Translating gives CASSVDRWRGGYNEQFF.

This clone was recorded only once. The chain joins TRBV12-5 to TRBJ2-5, with unresolved D. Trimming cost V 2 bases and J 5 bases, with 6 bases left between them. CDR1 is LGHNT, CDR2 FRNRAP, per germline. The CDR3 extends over 12 amino acids. As DNA, the CDR3 is TGTGCTAGTGGTTTGACATCGGAGACCCAGTACTTC. This translates into CASGLTSETQYF.

As concerns this clone: A read error may account for a junction end that differs from germline. The CDR3 spells CASSLVDGSGSEQFF. Written as DNA, the CDR3 is TGTGCTAGCAGCTTAGTCGACGGGAGTGGGAGTGAGCAGTTCTTC. The chain recombines TRBV7-7 with TRBJ2-1; D possibly corresponds to TRBD2 (6 bases). The CDR3 contains 15 residues. CDR1 SSHAT and CDR2 FNYEAQ come from the germline V gene (reference sequence).

The chain uses TRBV19 and TRBJ1-2, with D unresolved. CDR1 and CDR2 (germline): LNHDA, SQIVND (reference sequence). The CDR3 consists of 14 residues. The V end was cut by 3 bases, the J end by 8 bases, with 16 bases between. CDR3 in DNA: TGTGCCAGTAGTATCCGAGGAGGGTCGATAGGCTACACCTTC. Translated, it gives CASSIRGGSIGYTF.

The rearrangement uses TRBV6-2 or TRBV6-3 and TRBJ1-2; no firm D call. V gave up 1 base and J gave up 8 bases, with 17 bases separating them. The CDR3 contains 15 residues. Germline V gene lookup returns CDR1 MNHEY and CDR2 SVGEGT. In DNA, the CDR3 is TGTGCCAGCAGTTACTGGGTAGACATTGCGGGCGGCTACACCTTC. Translated: CASSYWVDIAGGYTF.

The chain carries TRBV5-4 and TRBJ1-6; no firm D call. Germline lookup yields CDR1 SGHNT and CDR2 YYREEE (reference sequence). This CDR3 has 17 amino acids. Trimming removed 4 bases from V and 9 bases from J, with 23 bases in between. CDR3 residues: CASSNVRGLGRSSPLHF. The CDR3 DNA reads TGTGCCAGCAGCAACGTGCGCGGGCTGGGCAGGAGTTCACCCCTCCACTTT.

The chain couples TRBV19 to TRBJ2-3; TRBD2 aligns across 7 bases. The J segment lost 5 bases and the V segment lost 4 bases, leaving 12 bases of the junction unmatched. The CDR3 contains 16 residues. Germline V lookup: CDR1 LNHDA, CDR2 SQIVND (reference sequence). CDR3 loop: CASSTIAGLFGDTQYF. The CDR3 nucleotides read TGTGCCAGTAGTACCATAGCGGGCCTCTTCGGAGATACGCAGTATTTT.

CDR3 DNA sequence: TGTGCCAGCTCACCACCGGCCACAGGGGGGGACTATGGCTACACCTTC. Its protein product is CASSPPATGGDYGYTF. The chain recombines TRBV18 with TRBJ1-2, with TRBD1 matching over 8 bases. The V and J ends lost 0 bases and 3 bases, in that order; junction bases with no gene match: 6. The CDR3 contains 16 residues. Looked up from germline, CDR1 is KGHSH and CDR2 is LQKENI.

The chain recombines TRBV18 with TRBJ1-4, with a tentative D call TRBD1 (5 bases). The CDR3 consists of 16 residues. CDR1 and CDR2 from the germline V gene are KGHSH and LQKENI. Trimming stripped 1 base from V and 7 bases from J, with 16 bases between. CDR3 coding DNA: TGTGCCAGCTCACCACGTCGGGACGATTTGGGTGAAAAACTGTTTTTT. Protein: CASSPRRDDLGEKLFF.

The V and J genes are TRBV6-2 or TRBV6-3 and TRBJ2-5, with 9 bases that match TRBD2. Germline loops: CDR1 MNHEY, CDR2 SVGEGT. The CDR3 runs to 17 residues. V was clipped by 4 bases and J by 4 bases; unmatched bases: 13. The CDR3 bases are TGTGCCAGCAGTTTCACTCGTAATCTAGCGGGACCAGAGACCCAGTACTTC. Translation: CASSFTRNLAGPETQYF.

The rearrangement links TRBV2 to TRBJ1-4, with D tentatively TRBD1 (6 bases). CDR3 length: 15 residues. Germline V gene data show CDR1 as SNHLY and CDR2 as FYNNEI. V was shortened by 7 bases and J by 1 base, with 13 bases between the two germline ends. The CDR3 spells CASIRGQGTNEKLFF. In nucleotides, the CDR3 is TGTGCCAGCATAAGGGGACAAGGAACTAATGAAAAACTGTTTTTT.

This clone was seen only once. The chain links TRBV4-3 to TRBJ2-3, with 12 bases identical to TRBD2. The CDR3 runs 16 residues. The V segment lost 3 bases and the J segment 5 bases; nucleotides outside the gene matches: 6. The germline V gene encodes CDR1 LGHNA and CDR2 YSLEER. The CDR3 loop reads CASSQRTSGMLDTQYF. CDR3 DNA sequence: TGCGCCAGCAGCCAGAGGACTAGCGGGATGCTAGATACGCAGTATTTT.

This clone appeared once. V gene TRBV11-2 combines with J gene TRBJ1-3; no definite D call. The V end was cut by 6 bases, the J end by 3 bases, with 9 bases between. The CDR3 length is 13 residues. Germline V gene lookup returns CDR1 SGHAT and CDR2 FQNNGV. The CDR3 bases are TGTGCCAGCAGGTTAACGAATGGAAACACCATATATTTT. Encoded protein: CASRLTNGNTIYF.

The chain carries TRBV7-2 and TRBJ2-3; TRBD2 aligns across 7 bases. The trim removed 1 base at V and 5 bases at J, leaving 3 bases unmatched. Germline lookup yields CDR1 SGHTA and CDR2 FQGNSA. CDR3 length: 14 amino acids. In DNA form, the CDR3 reads TGTGCCAGCAGCTTAGTTGTAGCGGGAGATACGCAGTATTTT. Its translation is CASSLVVAGDTQYF.

In this sample, this clone turned up a few times. The chain links TRBV16 to TRBJ2-1; D could derive from TRBD1 or TRBD2 (6 bases each). Germline CDR1 is KGHSY and CDR2 is FQNENV. V lost 0 bases and J 2 bases, leaving 20 bases between the germline ends. This CDR3 region has 19 residues. The CDR3 nucleotides read TGTGCCAGCAGCCAATCTAATTGGGCAGAAGGGGGGCCCTACAATGAGCAGTTCTTC. Protein product: CASSQSNWAEGGPYNEQFF.